This T cell receptor (beta chain) was observed in a study of early T cells in non-severe SARS-CoV-2 infection. In TCRdb, the 5' RACE reads were re-called with MiXCR into one record per CDR3 protein. The table has tens of thousands of distinct CDR3 sequences, 9.5% to 15% seen once; the top ten hold 2.5% to 3.5%. CDR1 WSHSY and CDR2 SAAADI come from the germline V gene. V was clipped by 7 bases and J by 4 bases; unmatched bases: 4. CDR3 length: 13 residues. This clonotype came up many times. The sequence derives from an adult who was a healthcare worker with PCR-confirmed SARS-CoV-2 infection or an uninfected control (not recorded which). The V gene is TRBV10-2, the J gene TRBJ2-7; 10 positions match TRBD1. Sequencing used whole blood, obtained at baseline. The CDR3 protein is CASKTGGSYEQYF. As DNA, the CDR3 is TGCGCCAGCAAGACAGGGGGCTCGTACGAGCAGTACTTC.